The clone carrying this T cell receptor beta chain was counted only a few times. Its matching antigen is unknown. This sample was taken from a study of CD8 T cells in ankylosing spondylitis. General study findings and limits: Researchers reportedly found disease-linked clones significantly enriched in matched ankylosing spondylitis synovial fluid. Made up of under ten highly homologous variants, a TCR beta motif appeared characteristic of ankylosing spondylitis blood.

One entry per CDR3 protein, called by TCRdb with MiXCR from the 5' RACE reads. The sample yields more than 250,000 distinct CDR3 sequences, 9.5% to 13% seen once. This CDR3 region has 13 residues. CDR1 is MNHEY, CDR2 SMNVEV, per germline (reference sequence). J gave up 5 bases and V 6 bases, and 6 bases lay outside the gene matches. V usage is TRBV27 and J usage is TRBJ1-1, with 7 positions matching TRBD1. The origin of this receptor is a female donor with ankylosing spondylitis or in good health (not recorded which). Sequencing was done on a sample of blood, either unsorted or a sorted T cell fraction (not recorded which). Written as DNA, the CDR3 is TGTGCCAGCAGGCCCTCAGGGGGAACTGAAGCTTTCTTT. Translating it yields CASRPSGGTEAFF.